Listed below are T cell receptor beta chains from one sample, sequenced in a study of blood T cell repertoires in COVID-19. TCRdb keeps only in-frame clones here, not all; method: immunoSEQ multiplex PCR. The sample yields about 320,000 clones, 89% seen once. Input material: peripheral blood. The receptor set was obtained from a woman aged 25 to 39 with COVID-19, enrolled during active disease. The CDR3 runs from the conserved cysteine through the conserved F or W. The D gene is left open where the match is weak. Size is omitted from some rows. Given values are once, few, many or a class for expanded clones.

CDR3nt,CDR3aa,j_gene,abundance,v_gene,d_gene
TGTGCCAGCAGCCAAGGCGCGGTGAGGTCACCCCTCCACTTT,CASSQGAVRSPLHF,TRBJ1-6,once,TRBV3-1/TRBV3-2,.
TGTGCCAGCAGTCCATCACAGGGGTGGCATGGCTACACCTTC,CASSPSQGWHGYTF,TRBJ1-2,.,TRBV6-5,TRBD1
TGTGCCAGCAGAGATAGCTACGAGCAGTACTTC,CASRDSYEQYF,TRBJ2-7,.,TRBV27,.
TGCGCCAGCAGCCAGGCCGGGACGGGGGCTAATGAAAAACTGTTTTTT,CASSQAGTGANEKLFF,TRBJ1-4,.,TRBV4-1,.
TGCGCCAGCAGCTTGGTATATCGACGAGGACAGGGAATCCCCCTTTCCAAAAACATTCAGTACTTC,CASSLVYRRGQGIPLSKNIQYF,TRBJ2-4,.,TRBV5-1,TRBD1
TGCAGTGCTCTCCAGTCGGGCTACACCTTC,CSALQSGYTF,TRBJ1-2,few,TRBV20-1,.
TGTGCCAGCAGCTTAGGACAGGACTACTCCTACGAGCAGTACTTC,CASSLGQDYSYEQYF,TRBJ2-7,.,TRBV5-4,.
TGTGCCAGCTCACCCGACAGTGGCGGCTACACCTTC,CASSPDSGGYTF,TRBJ1-2,.,TRBV18,.
TGTGCCAGCACCCCAAGCGGGGCGGAGACCCAGTACTTC,CASTPSGAETQYF,TRBJ2-5,.,TRBV2,TRBD2
TGCGCCAGCAGCTGGCCTTCCGCCACCTATGGCTACACCTTC,CASSWPSATYGYTF,TRBJ1-2,.,TRBV5-1,.
TGTGCCAGCAGCGTGACTAGCGGCATACAAGAGACCCAGTACTTC,CASSVTSGIQETQYF,TRBJ2-5,.,TRBV9,TRBD2
TGCGCCAGCAGCTTGGCCAAGGGGGCTCCCTACGAGCAGTACTTC,CASSLAKGAPYEQYF,TRBJ2-7,.,TRBV5-1,TRBD1
TGTGCCAGCAGCCCCCTATCGAGCTCCTACGAGCAGTACTTC,CASSPLSSSYEQYF,TRBJ2-7,once,TRBV3-1/TRBV3-2,.
TGTGCCAGCAGCTTGAGGCAGGAGGGTGAAAAACTGTTTTTT,CASSLRQEGEKLFF,TRBJ1-4,few,TRBV5-6,.
TGCGCCAGCAGCTCCACAGGGACTGAAGCTTTCTTT,CASSSTGTEAFF,TRBJ1-1,.,TRBV5-1,.